Below, one TCR beta chain is given with its context. Its target is unknown. The sample comes from a study of response to subunit inactivated influenza vaccine. Study-wide points: The authors suggested that few new T cells are recruited per seasonal influenza vaccination.

This CDR3 contains 15 residues. Trimming left V 6 bases short and J 4 bases short, with 16 bases between. In TCRdb, the RT-PCR reads were re-called with MiXCR into one record per CDR3 protein. This sample yields 500,000 to 600,000 distinct CDR3 sequences, of which about 17% are seen a single time; less than 4% belongs to the top ten. The sample was CD4+ T cells sorted from PBMCs, taken 23 to 25 months after vaccination. This TCR was recovered from a man between 50 and 75 years old who received an inactivated influenza vaccine. The V call is TRBV12-3 or TRBV12-4, the J call TRBJ1-5, with a tentative D call TRBD1 (6 bases). CDR3 nucleotide sequence: TGTGCCAGCAGCCCGTCAGGGGTTGGGAATCAGCCCCAGCATTTT. Its protein product is CASSPSGVGNQPQHF.